These 8 T cell receptor beta chains came from one sample sequenced in a study of Graves' ophthalmopathy and Graves' hyperthyroidism. Amplified material comprised TCR beta CDR3 regions derived from RNA transcripts. HTBI primers were employed in first-round RT-PCR, then a second-round multiplex PCR followed. Each CDR3 protein is one row after TCRdb ran MiXCR on the multiplex PCR reads. Among about 660,000 distinct CDR3 sequences listed, 35% to 50% were seen once. Source material: peripheral blood. These receptor sequences come from an adult man with Graves' ophthalmopathy.

The gene calls are TRBV2 and TRBJ1-2; TRBD1 aligns across 9 bases. Germline V gene data show CDR1 as SNHLY and CDR2 as FYNNEI. With V trimmed by 2 bases and J by 10 bases, 11 bases remained unmatched. The CDR3 extends over 15 amino acids. The CDR3 region is CASSEPRDRERNYTF. The CDR3 coding sequence is TGTGCCAGCAGTGAACCCCGGGACAGGGAAAGAAACTACACCTTC. Supplemented by reference TRBV2 and TRBJ1-2, the full variable domain reads EPEVTQTPSHQVTQMGQEVILRCVPISNHLYFYWYRQILGQKVEFLVSFYNNEISEKSEIFDDQFSVERPDGSNFTLKIRSTKLEDSAMYFCASSEPRDRERNYTFGSGTRLTVV.

This clonotype has a count of ten or more. This rearrangement joins TRBV10-3 to TRBJ1-1, with D unresolved. The CDR3 consists of 16 residues. Trimming removed 6 bases from V and 0 bases from J, with 17 bases in between. Per the germline V gene, CDR1 is ENHRY and CDR2 is SYGVKD. CDR3 in DNA: TGTGCCATCAGCCTCCGGCCCGCCACCATGAACACTGAAGCTTTCTTT. It codes for CAISLRPATMNTEAFF.

This clonotype was detected a few times. An end of the junction differs from the germline gene, which may be a read error. This sequence joins TRBV10-3 and TRBJ2-5; D not certain. CDR3 size: 14 residues. Germline V CDR1 and CDR2: ENHRY, SYGVKD. The CDR3 is CASSEVAAQETQYF. CDR3 nucleotides: TGTGCCAGCAGTGAGGTCGCAGCCCAAGAGACCCAGTACTTC.

This clonotype was seen ten or more times. The chain uses TRBV27 and TRBJ1-6, with TRBD1 matching over 7 bases. Germline V gene sequence: CDR1 MNHEY, CDR2 SMNVEV (reference sequence). V was clipped by 7 bases and J by 9 bases; unmatched bases: 9. This CDR3 is 14 amino acids long. In nucleotides, the CDR3 is TGTGCCAGCAACGGAGGGGGCATTGGTTCACCCCTCCACTTT. Translating gives CASNGGGIGSPLHF.

This clonotype was recorded a few times. Germline is not matched at one junction end, which may reflect a read error. DNA for the CDR3: TGCGCCAGCAGCCAAGGTCCGGGGGTCTACGAGCAGTACTTC. This sequence encodes CASSQGPGVYEQYF. The rearrangement uses TRBV7-9 and TRBJ2-7; perhaps TRBD2 as D (6 bases). The CDR3 loop spans 14 amino acids. Germline CDR1 reads SEHNR; CDR2 reads FQNEAQ (reference sequence). Using reference TRBV7-9 and TRBJ2-7 for the parts outside the CDR3, the full variable domain is DTGVSQNPRHKITKRGQNVTFRCDPISEHNRLYWYRQTLGQGPEFLTYFQNEAQLEKSRLLSDRFSAERPKGSFSTLEIQRTEQGDSAMYLCASSQGPGVYEQYFGPGTRLTVT.

This clonotype was found a few times. The chain couples TRBV27 to TRBJ1-1; a weak D match, TRBD1 (5 bases). The ends were cut back, 3 bases at V and 2 bases at J, with 10 bases in the middle. This CDR3 has 14 amino acids. Germline V CDR1 and CDR2: MNHEY, SMNVEV (reference sequence). The DNA of the CDR3 is TGTGCCAGCAGTTTCGGACAAATTAACACTGAAGCTTTCTTT. It encodes CASSFGQINTEAFF.

This clonotype was observed once. The chain recombines TRBV25-1 with TRBJ1-5; 7 bases are a match to TRBD1. The length of the CDR3 is 16 residues. CDR1 is MGHDK and CDR2 is SYGVNS in the germline V gene. The DNA for the CDR3 is TGTGCACAGACCACGTGGGGACAGCGAAGCAATCAGCCCCAGCATTTT. It translates to CAQTTWGQRSNQPQHF.

This clonotype was seen ten or more times. The rearrangement uses TRBV25-1 and TRBJ1-2; a weak D match, TRBD1 (5 bases). V lost 1 base, J lost 6 bases, and 12 bases lay in between. This CDR3 has 14 amino acids. Germline V gene data show CDR1 as MGHDK and CDR2 as SYGVNS. The CDR3 loop reads CASSEFDSWDGYTF. The CDR3 region has the DNA TGTGCCAGCAGTGAATTCGACAGTTGGGATGGCTACACCTTC.